The next 13 T cell receptor beta chains were all read from a single sample in a study of beta chain features in type 1 diabetes. Study-wide results and limits: Type 1 diabetes patients had moderately but significantly shorter TCRB CDR3s in all four CD4+ subsets.

Expressed TCRB transcripts were sequenced, since all the RNA that had been isolated was reverse transcribed. Sequencing was performed with immunoSEQ multiplex PCR; in TCRdb, only in-frame clones are kept and a portion is missing. The profile shows some 140,000 clones, around 9% of them singletons. What these receptors recognize is not known. The sequencing input was central memory CD4+ T cells from blood. The receptors were sampled from a young man with type 1 diabetes.

The chain recombines TRBV18 with TRBJ2-5; 7 nucleotides align to TRBD1. This CDR3 comprises 14 residues. Unmatched junction bases numbered 6, after V lost 6 bases and J lost 2 bases. CDR1 and CDR2 from the germline V gene are KGHSH and LQKENI. DNA for the CDR3: TGTGCCAGCTCGCCCGGACAGGAACAAGAGACCCAGTACTTC. Translating gives CASSPGQEQETQYF.

The chain has TRBV7-9 and TRBJ1-1, with a possible D match to TRBD1 (6 bases). Germline V CDR1 and CDR2: SEHNR, FQNEAQ (reference sequence). The CDR3 runs to 13 residues. The germline V and J ends were trimmed by 1 base and 6 bases, with 9 bases remaining between them. Written as DNA, the CDR3 is TGTGCCAGCAGCTTAGGGACAGTCGCTGAAGCTTTCTTT. Translation: CASSLGTVAEAFF. The full variable domain, completed using reference TRBV7-9 and TRBJ1-1, is DTGVSQNPRHKITKRGQNVTFRCDPISEHNRLYWYRQTLGQGPEFLTYFQNEAQLEKSRLLSDRFSAERPKGSFSTLEIQRTEQGDSAMYLCASSLGTVAEAFFGQGTRLTVV.

The chain carries TRBV4-3 and TRBJ1-2, with D tentatively TRBD1 (5 bases). CDR1 is LGHNA and CDR2 is YSLEER in the germline V gene. The CDR3 has 15 amino acids. The ends were cut back, 0 bases at V and 3 bases at J, with 11 bases in the middle. The CDR3 sequence is CASSQEGAGYYGYTF. DNA of the CDR3: TGCGCCAGCAGCCAAGAAGGAGCAGGGTACTATGGCTACACCTTC.

This clone has a handful of counts. CDR3 protein: CAWSVFQGRGAKLFF. The CDR3 DNA reads TGTGCCTGGAGTGTATTTCAGGGAAGGGGTGCAAAACTGTTTTTT. J is TRBJ1-4 and V is TRBV30, with TRBD1 as a possible D gene (5 bases). Germline assignment: CDR1 GTSNPN and CDR2 SVGIG (reference sequence). This CDR3 is built from 15 residues. Trimming removed 0 bases at V and 10 bases at J, with 18 bases between.

The chain carries TRBV19 and TRBJ1-6; possibly TRBD1 for D (5 bases). CDR3 size: 14 residues. Germline loops: CDR1 LNHDA, CDR2 SQIVND (reference sequence). V lost 1 base and J lost 10, with 11 bases in between. The CDR3 DNA sequence: TGTGCCAGTAGTATAGCAGGGAATGTCTCACCCCTCCACTTT. Residues: CASSIAGNVSPLHF.

The genes are TRBV2 and TRBJ2-1, with a tentative D call TRBD2 (6 bases). The CDR3 loop spans 15 amino acids. V dropped 5 bases and J dropped 4 bases, with 15 bases sitting between them. The germline gives CDR1 SNHLY, CDR2 FYNNEI. The CDR3 loop is CASSPREKTYNEQFF. The DNA for the CDR3 is TGTGCCAGCAGTCCTCGGGAGAAGACATACAATGAGCAGTTCTTC. Filled out from reference TRBV2 and TRBJ2-1, the complete variable domain reads EPEVTQTPSHQVTQMGQEVILRCVPISNHLYFYWYRQILGQKVEFLVSFYNNEISEKSEIFDDQFSVERPDGSNFTLKIRSTKLEDSAMYFCASSPREKTYNEQFFGPGTRLTVL.

This clone was recorded a few times. The chain joins TRBV4-2 to TRBJ2-5; TRBD2 is a possible D gene (6 bases). The J call may be in error: the DNA end matches TRBJ2-7 better. The germline V gene has CDR1 LGHNA and CDR2 YNFKEQ. The CDR3 runs 13 residues. The DNA of the CDR3 is TGTGCCAGCAGCCCCGGACGCGGGGACGAGCAGTACTTC. Its protein product is CASSPGRGDEQYF.

This clone was counted at least ten times. The V call is TRBV29-1, the J call TRBJ1-1; perhaps TRBD1 as D (5 bases). V dropped 5 bases and J dropped 5 bases, with 9 bases sitting between them. Germline values: CDR1 SQVTM, CDR2 ANQGSEA. This CDR3 contains 11 residues. CDR3 residues: CSVWGETEAFF. CDR3 DNA: TGCAGCGTTTGGGGGGAAACTGAAGCTTTCTTT.

The rearrangement links TRBV27 to TRBJ2-3; 11 nucleotides agree with TRBD2. J gave up 5 bases and V 0 bases, and 7 bases lay outside the gene matches. CDR3 length: 17 residues. Germline CDR1 and CDR2: MNHEY and SMNVEV (reference sequence). CDR3 DNA: TGTGCCAGCAGTTTATCCCGGCTAGCGGGGGGTGTAGATACGCAGTATTTT. Its protein is CASSLSRLAGGVDTQYF.

The sample holds a few counts of this clone. The chain combines TRBV23-1 with TRBJ2-3; TRBD1 is a possible D gene (6 bases). TRBV23-1 has ORF status, its function being uncertain. The CDR3 extends over 20 amino acids. The ends were cut back, 2 bases at V and 5 bases at J, with 29 bases in the middle. The CDR3: CASSQDLRQGIVASQDTQYF. Written as DNA, the CDR3 is TGCGCCAGCAGTCAAGACCTTCGTCAGGGGATAGTCGCCTCCCAAGATACGCAGTATTTT.

In this sample, this clone turned up a few times. The V call is TRBV4-1, the J call TRBJ2-2, with 10 bases that match TRBD1. The CDR3 has 17 amino acids. CDR1 MGHRA and CDR2 YSYEKL come from the germline V gene. V shed 3 bases and J 3 bases; nucleotides not matched to a gene: 7. The CDR3 DNA is TGCGCCAGCAGCCATCCTCAGGACAGGGGGGACACCGGGGAGCTGTTTTTT. This gives the protein CASSHPQDRGDTGELFF.

This clone was found a few times. The V gene is TRBV2, the J gene TRBJ1-1, with D possibly being TRBD1 (6 bases). The CDR3 has 12 amino acids. Trimming took 6 bases from V and 7 from J, leaving 12 bases between them. Per the germline V gene, CDR1 is SNHLY and CDR2 is FYNNEI. The CDR3 sequence is CASRDSSFEAFF. CDR3 nucleotides: TGTGCCAGCAGGGACAGTTCATTTGAAGCTTTCTTT.

The chain's CDR3 is CASSPPGLATRNEQFF. The CDR3 DNA reads as TGTGCCAGCTCACCACCGGGACTAGCTACCCGCAATGAGCAGTTCTTC. V and J are TRBV18 and TRBJ2-1; TRBD2 matches at 9 bases. There are 16 residues in the CDR3. Germline CDR1 KGHSH, CDR2 LQKENI. The V and J ends lost 0 bases and 6 bases, in that order; junction bases with no gene match: 6.